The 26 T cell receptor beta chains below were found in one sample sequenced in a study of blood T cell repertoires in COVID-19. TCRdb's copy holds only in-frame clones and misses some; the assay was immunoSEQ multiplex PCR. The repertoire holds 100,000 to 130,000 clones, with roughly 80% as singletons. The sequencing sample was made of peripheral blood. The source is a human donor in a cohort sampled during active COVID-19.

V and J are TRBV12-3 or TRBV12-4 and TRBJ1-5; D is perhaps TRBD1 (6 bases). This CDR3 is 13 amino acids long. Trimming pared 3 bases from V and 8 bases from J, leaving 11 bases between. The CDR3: CASSFGGPEPQHF. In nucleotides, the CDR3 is TGTGCCAGCAGTTTCGGGGGGCCCGAGCCCCAGCATTTT.

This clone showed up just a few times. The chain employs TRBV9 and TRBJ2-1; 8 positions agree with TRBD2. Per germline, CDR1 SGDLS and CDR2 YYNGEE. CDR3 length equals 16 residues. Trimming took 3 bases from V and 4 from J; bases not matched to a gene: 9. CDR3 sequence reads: CASSAPGTSGYNEQFF. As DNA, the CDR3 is TGTGCCAGCAGCGCCCCGGGAACTAGCGGTTACAATGAGCAGTTCTTC.

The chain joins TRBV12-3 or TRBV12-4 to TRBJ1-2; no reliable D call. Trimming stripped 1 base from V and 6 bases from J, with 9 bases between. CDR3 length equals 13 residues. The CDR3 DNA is TGTGCCAGCAGTTTAGGCCAGTTTAATGGCTACACCTTC. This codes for CASSLGQFNGYTF.

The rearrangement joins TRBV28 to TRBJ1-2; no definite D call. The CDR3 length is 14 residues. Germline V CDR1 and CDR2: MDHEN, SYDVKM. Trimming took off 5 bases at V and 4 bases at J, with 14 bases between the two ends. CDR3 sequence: CASSIPQDGYGYTF. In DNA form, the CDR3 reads TGTGCCAGCAGTATCCCCCAGGATGGCTATGGCTACACCTTC.

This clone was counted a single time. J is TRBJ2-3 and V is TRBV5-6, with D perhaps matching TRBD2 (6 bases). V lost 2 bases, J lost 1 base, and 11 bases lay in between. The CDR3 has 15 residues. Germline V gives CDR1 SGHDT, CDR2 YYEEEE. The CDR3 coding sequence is TGTGCCAGCAGCTTCTCCGGGACTGGCACAGATACGCAGTATTTT. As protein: CASSFSGTGTDTQYF.

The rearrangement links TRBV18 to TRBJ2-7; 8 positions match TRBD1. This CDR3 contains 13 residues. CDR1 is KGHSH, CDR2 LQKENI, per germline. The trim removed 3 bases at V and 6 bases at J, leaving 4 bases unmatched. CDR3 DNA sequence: TGTGCCAGCTCACCTACAGGGGGACCCGAGCAGTACGTC. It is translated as CASSPTGGPEQYV.

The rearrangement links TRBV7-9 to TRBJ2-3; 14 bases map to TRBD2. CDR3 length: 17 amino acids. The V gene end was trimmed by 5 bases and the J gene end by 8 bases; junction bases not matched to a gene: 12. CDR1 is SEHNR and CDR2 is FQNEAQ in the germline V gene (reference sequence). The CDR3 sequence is CASSAQTSGRAGGTQYF. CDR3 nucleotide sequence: TGTGCCAGCAGCGCCCAGACTAGCGGGAGGGCCGGGGGTACGCAGTATTTT.

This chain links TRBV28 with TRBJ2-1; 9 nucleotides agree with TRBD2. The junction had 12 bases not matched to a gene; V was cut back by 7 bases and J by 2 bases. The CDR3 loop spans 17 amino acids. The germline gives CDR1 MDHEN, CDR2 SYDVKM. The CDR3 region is CASTIWAGGSTYNEQFF. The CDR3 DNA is TGTGCCAGCACTATCTGGGCGGGAGGGTCGACCTACAATGAGCAGTTCTTC.

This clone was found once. CDR3 bases: TGTGCCAGTAGTATAGGGCTAGCGGGATACCAGTTCTTC. Translating it yields CASSIGLAGYQFF. V usage is TRBV19 and J usage is TRBJ2-1, with 9 bases that match TRBD2. This CDR3 region has 13 residues. Germline V gene sequence: CDR1 LNHDA, CDR2 SQIVND (reference sequence). Unmatched junction bases numbered 5, after V lost 1 base and J lost 13 bases.

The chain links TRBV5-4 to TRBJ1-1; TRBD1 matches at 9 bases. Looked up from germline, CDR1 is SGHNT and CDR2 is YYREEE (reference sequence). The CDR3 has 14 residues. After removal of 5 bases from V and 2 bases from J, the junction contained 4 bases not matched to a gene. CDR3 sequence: CASRLTGGNTEAFF. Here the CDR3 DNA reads TGTGCCAGCAGGCTGACAGGGGGAAACACTGAAGCTTTCTTT.

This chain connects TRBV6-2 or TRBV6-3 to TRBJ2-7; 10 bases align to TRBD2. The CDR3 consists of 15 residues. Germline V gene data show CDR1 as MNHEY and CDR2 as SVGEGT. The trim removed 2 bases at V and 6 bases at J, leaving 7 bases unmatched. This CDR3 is CASSYMALAGSEQYF. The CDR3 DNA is TGTGCCAGCAGTTACATGGCACTAGCGGGATCCGAGCAGTACTTC.

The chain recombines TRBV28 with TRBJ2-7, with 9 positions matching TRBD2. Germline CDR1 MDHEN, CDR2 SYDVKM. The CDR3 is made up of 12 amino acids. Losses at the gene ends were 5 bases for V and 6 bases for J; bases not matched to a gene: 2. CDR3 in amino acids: CASSQLAGEQYF. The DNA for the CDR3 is TGTGCCAGCAGTCAACTAGCGGGCGAGCAGTACTTC.

The CDR3 nucleotides read TGTGCCAGCAGCGTAGGCGGGTCTCACACTGAAGCTTTCTTT. Its protein is CASSVGGSHTEAFF. V is TRBV9 and J is TRBJ1-1, with no clear D. V shed 0 bases and J shed 3 bases, with 9 bases lying between them. The CDR3 has 14 amino acids. Germline CDR1 reads SGDLS; CDR2 reads YYNGEE.

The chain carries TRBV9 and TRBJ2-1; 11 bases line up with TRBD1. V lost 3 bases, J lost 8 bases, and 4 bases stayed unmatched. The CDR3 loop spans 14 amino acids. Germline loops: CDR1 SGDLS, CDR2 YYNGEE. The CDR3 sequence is CASSDRTGGDEQFF. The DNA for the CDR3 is TGTGCCAGCAGCGATAGGACAGGGGGCGATGAGCAGTTCTTC.

CDR3 sequence reads: CASSLGRAGTGENYGYTF. For the CDR3, the DNA is TGCGCCAGCAGCTTGGGGAGGGCCGGGACAGGGGAGAACTATGGCTACACCTTC. The genes are TRBV5-1 and TRBJ1-2, with 10 nucleotides matching TRBD1. V gave up 0 bases and J gave up 2 bases; unmatched junction bases: 10. This CDR3 comprises 18 residues. Germline CDR1 SGHRS, CDR2 YFSETQ.

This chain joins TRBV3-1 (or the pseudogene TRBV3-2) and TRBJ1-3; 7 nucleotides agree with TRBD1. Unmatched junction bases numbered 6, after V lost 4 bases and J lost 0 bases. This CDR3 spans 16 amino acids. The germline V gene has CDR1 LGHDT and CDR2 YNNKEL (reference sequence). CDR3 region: CASSLPQGLSGNTIYF. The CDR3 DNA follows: TGTGCCAGCAGCCTCCCACAGGGGCTCTCTGGAAACACCATATATTTT.

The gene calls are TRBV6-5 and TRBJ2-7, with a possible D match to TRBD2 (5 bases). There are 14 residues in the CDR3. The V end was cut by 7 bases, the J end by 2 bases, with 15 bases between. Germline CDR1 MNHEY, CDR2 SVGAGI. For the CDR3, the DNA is TGTGCCAGCACTGGGAAGCGGAACGCCTACGAGCAGTACTTC. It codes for CASTGKRNAYEQYF.

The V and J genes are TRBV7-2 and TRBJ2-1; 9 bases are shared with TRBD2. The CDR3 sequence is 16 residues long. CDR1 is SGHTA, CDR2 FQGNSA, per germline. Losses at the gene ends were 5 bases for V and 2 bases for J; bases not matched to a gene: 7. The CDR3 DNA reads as TGTGCCAGCAGCAGTAGCGGGAGTCTGACCTACAATGAGCAGTTCTTC. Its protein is CASSSSGSLTYNEQFF.

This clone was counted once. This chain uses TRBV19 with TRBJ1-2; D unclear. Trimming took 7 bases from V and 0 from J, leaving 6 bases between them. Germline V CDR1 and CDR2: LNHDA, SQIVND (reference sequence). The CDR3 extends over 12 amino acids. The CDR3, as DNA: TGTGCCAGTAAAACAGCTAACTATGGCTACACCTTC. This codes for CASKTANYGYTF.

This chain's CDR3 is CASSDTGRTDTQYF. The CDR3 DNA is TGTGCCAGCAGTGATACAGGGAGAACTGATACGCAGTATTTT. The chain combines TRBV25-1 with TRBJ2-3, with D perhaps matching TRBD1 (6 bases). The CDR3 contains 14 residues. The germline gives CDR1 MGHDK, CDR2 SYGVNS. V was trimmed by 3 bases and J by 6 bases, leaving 13 bases between them.

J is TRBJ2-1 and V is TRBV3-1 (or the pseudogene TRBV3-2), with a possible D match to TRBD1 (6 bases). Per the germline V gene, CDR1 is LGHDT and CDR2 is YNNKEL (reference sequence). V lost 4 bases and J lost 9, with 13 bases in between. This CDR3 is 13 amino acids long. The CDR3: CASSLLTGTEQFF. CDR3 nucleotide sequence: TGTGCCAGCAGCCTTTTAACAGGGACTGAGCAGTTCTTC.

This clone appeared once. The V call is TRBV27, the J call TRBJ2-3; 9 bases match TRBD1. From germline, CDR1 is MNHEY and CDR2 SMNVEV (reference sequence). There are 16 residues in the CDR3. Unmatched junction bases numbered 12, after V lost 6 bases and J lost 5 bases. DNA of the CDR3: TGTGCCAGCAGGGATTCCGACAGGGGGGCCCGAGATACGCAGTATTTT. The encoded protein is CASRDSDRGARDTQYF.

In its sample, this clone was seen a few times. As DNA, the CDR3 is TGTGCCAGCCCCGCGGCAAGCGGGAGGGCGGTCTCGCCATACGAGCAGTACGTC. Translated, it gives CASPAASGRAVSPYEQYV. This sequence joins TRBV21-1 and TRBJ2-7; TRBD2 is the table's D call and was not checked against the DNA. TRBV21-1 is an annotated pseudogene. This CDR3 comprises 18 residues.

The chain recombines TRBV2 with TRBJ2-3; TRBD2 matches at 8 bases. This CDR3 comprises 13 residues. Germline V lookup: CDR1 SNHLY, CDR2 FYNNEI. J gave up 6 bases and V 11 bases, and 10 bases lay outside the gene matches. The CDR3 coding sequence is TGTGCCTCAACCGGGACTAGACTTGATACGCAGTATTTT. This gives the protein CASTGTRLDTQYF.

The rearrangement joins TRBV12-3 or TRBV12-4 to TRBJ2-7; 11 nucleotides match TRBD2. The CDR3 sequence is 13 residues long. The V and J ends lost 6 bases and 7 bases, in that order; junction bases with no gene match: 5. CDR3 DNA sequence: TGTGCCAGCAGCGAGCTAGCGGGAGGTGAGCAGTACGTC. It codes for CASSELAGGEQYV.

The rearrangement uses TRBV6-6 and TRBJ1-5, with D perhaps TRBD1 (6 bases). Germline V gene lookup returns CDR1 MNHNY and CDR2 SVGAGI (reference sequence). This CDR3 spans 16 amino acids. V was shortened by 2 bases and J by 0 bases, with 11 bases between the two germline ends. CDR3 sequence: CASSYETGNSNQPQHF. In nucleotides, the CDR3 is TGTGCCAGCAGTTACGAGACAGGAAATAGCAATCAGCCCCAGCATTTT.